This TCR beta chain was identified in a study of CD8+CD57+ T cells in acquired aplastic anemia (dated by TCRdb to 2016 to 2018). In terms of the full investigation: Extracted DNA from sorted CD4+ and CD8+ cells averaged 3.2 ug, ranging from roughly 0.17 to 27.4 ug. CD8+CD57+ expansion was defined as a frequency above the mean frequency observed in healthy subjects. Study-wide findings and limitations: Patients and healthy controls showed no significant difference in CD8+ Simpson's diversity (P=0.060). Although roughly 29 CD8+ CDR3 sequences were shared by patients and controls, these sequences appeared highly expressed in patients and within the immunodominant clones of patients.

Patients chosen for sequencing had shown expansion of CD8+CD57+ cells by flow cytometry. All patients had severe acquired aplastic anemia diagnosed by International Study of Aplastic Anemia and Agranulocytosis and Camitta criteria. No therapy had been received by the patients at the time of blood sampling. The study deep-sequenced TCR repertoires of sorted CD4+ and CD8+ blood T cells from severe aplastic anemia patients and healthy subjects. Patients were enrolled under clinicaltrials.gov protocols 00001620, 01623167, 00001397, 00071045, 00081523 and 00961064 in the USA. Ficoll-Paque density gradient centrifugation was used to isolate peripheral blood mononuclear cells. CD4+ and CD8+ T cells were sorted by FACS or magnetic beads before DNA extraction. Details on this clonotype: The antigen this receptor binds is unknown. The record has no base qualities; no much larger clone is one base away.

Genomic DNA was used as template for profiling of TCR beta VDJ combinations and CDR3 sequences. An Illumina HiSeq 2000 was used for TCR repertoire sequencing. The authors' analysis ran thus. Repertoires were assessed using TRBV/TRBJ rearrangement plots, CDR3 size and DJ length profiles, and Simpson's diversity index. The immunodominant clone was defined as the most abundant DNA sequence in deep sequencing data. CDR3 amino acid sequences were checked for sharing across subjects and were also compared against the VDJdb database and published repertoires. Using fastp at Q25 and MiXCR, TCRdb reprocessed the public reads and kept productive beta chains. Rows are combined by CDR3 protein, so each entry shows the most common genes and DNA. Here the V and J calls rest on TCRdb's processing, not on the authors' analysis. The sample profile shows about 180,000 distinct CDR3 sequences; about 60% of them were found once. The top ten clonotypes cover under 55% of the sample.

Cut back by 5 bases and 4 bases, the V and J ends lie 14 bases apart. CDR1 and CDR2 were assigned from the germline V gene (reference sequence) as SEHNR and FQNEAQ. The CDR3 holds 14 amino acids from the cysteine to the phenylalanine. The sequence is cut down to CDR3 DNA, 42 bases in frame from base 1. Sequenced: sorted CD4+, CD8+, or CD8+CD57+ T cells (not recorded which) from PBMCs. Here the chain combines TRBV7-9 and TRBJ2-5; TRBD2 is perhaps the D gene, given 6 matching bases. This receptor was obtained from a human donor with aplastic anemia. The CDR3 here reads CASSGGDGGETQYF. The nucleotide sequence reads TGTGCCAGCAGCGGAGGGGATGGTGGAGAGACCCAGTACTTC.